This T cell receptor beta chain was profiled in a study of blood T cell repertoires in COVID-19. Study-level background: Samples of COVID-19 (acute and convalescent) were obtained from the United States, Italy and Spain. PBMCs, B-cell-depleted T cells, or T cells provided the cDNA or gDNA that made up the material.

Germline V lookup: CDR1 MNHNY, CDR2 SVGAGI (reference sequence). The V and J ends lost 7 bases and 1 base, in that order; junction bases with no gene match: 3. The CDR3 has 15 amino acids. Under the authors' procedure: Reference gene primer amplification gave nucleated cell count estimates. TCRdb keeps only in-frame clones here, not all; method: immunoSEQ multiplex PCR. D and trimming were read from the DNA, whereas the V and J calls and clone size are those reported in that table. This table has 15,000 to 20,000 clones, roughly 86% appearing once. Sequencing used peripheral blood. The chain joins TRBV6-6 to TRBJ2-5, with TRBD2 matching over 13 bases. This clonotype was sampled from a human donor in a cohort sampled during active COVID-19. Written as DNA, the CDR3 is TGTGCCAGCACCGGGACTAGCGGGGCCCAAGAGACCCAGTACTTC. This gives the protein CASTGTSGAQETQYF.